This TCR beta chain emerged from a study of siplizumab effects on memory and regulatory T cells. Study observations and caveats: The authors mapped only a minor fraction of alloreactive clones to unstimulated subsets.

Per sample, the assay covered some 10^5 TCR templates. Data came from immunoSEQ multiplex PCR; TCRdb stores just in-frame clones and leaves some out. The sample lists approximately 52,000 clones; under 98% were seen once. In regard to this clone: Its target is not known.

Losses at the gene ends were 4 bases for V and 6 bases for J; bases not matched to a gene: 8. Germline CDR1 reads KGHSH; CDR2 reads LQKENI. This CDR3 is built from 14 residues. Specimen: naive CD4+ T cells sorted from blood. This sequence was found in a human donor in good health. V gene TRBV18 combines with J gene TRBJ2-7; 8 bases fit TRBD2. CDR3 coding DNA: TGTGCCAGCTCACTGACTAGCGCGAGGGGCGAGCAGTACTTC. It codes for CASSLTSARGEQYF.